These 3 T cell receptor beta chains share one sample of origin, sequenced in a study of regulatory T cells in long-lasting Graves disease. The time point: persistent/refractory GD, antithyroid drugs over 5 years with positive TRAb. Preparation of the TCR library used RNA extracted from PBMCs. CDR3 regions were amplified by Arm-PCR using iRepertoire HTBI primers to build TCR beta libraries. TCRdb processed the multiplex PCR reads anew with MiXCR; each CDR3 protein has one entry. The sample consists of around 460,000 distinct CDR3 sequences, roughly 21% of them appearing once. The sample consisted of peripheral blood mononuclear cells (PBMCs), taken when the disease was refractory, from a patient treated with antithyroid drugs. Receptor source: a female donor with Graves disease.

The CDR3 sequence: CASSLGRFADSPLHF. The CDR3 DNA follows: TGCGCCAGCAGCTTAGGAAGGTTCGCGGATTCACCCCTCCACTTT. The chain recombines TRBV5-1 with TRBJ1-6; no clear D gene. CDR3 size: 15 residues. Germline CDR1 is SGHRS and CDR2 is YFSETQ. V lost 2 bases and J 8 bases, leaving 14 bases between the germline ends. Filled out from reference TRBV5-1 and TRBJ1-6, the complete variable domain reads KAGVTQTPRYLIKTRGQQVTLSCSPISGHRSVSWYQQTPGQGLQFLFEYFSETQRNKGNFPGRFSGRQFSNSRSEMNVSTLELGDSALYLCASSLGRFADSPLHFGNGTRLTVT.

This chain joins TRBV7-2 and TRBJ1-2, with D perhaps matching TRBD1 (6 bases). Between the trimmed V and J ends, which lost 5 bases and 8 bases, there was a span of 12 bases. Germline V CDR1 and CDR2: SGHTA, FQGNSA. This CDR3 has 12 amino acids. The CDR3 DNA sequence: TGTGCCAGCAGCCAAGACGGGGGCGGCTACACCTTC. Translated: CASSQDGGGYTF.

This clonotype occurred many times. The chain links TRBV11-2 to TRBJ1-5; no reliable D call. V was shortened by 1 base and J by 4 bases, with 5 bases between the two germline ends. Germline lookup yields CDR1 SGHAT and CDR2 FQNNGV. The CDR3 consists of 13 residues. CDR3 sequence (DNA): TGTGCCAGCAGCTTAGGCGATAATCAGCCCCAGCATTTT. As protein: CASSLGDNQPQHF.